Listed below are T cell receptor beta chains from one sample, sequenced in a study of blood T cell repertoires in COVID-19. Only in-frame clones appear in the TCRdb table, and some are missing; sequencing was by immunoSEQ multiplex PCR. Among about 24,000 clones listed, approximately 91% were seen once. Sequenced: peripheral blood. Every receptor here comes from a woman in her 70s with active COVID-19. The CDR3 runs from the conserved cysteine through the conserved F or W. Fields, in order: CDR3 protein, CDR3 DNA, CDR3 length, V gene, J gene, clone size, D gene. The D gene is left open where the match is weak. Not all rows give a size; the values are once, few, many and, for expanded clones, a class.

CDR3: CASSLALGTGFINEQFF; DNA: TGTGCCAGCAGCTTGGCCTTAGGGACAGGGTTTATCAATGAGCAGTTCTTC; length: 17; V: TRBV5-4; J: TRBJ2-1; size: .; D: TRBD1
CDR3: CASSPGTGLQETQYF; DNA: TGTGCCAGCTCACCAGGGACAGGTCTCCAAGAGACCCAGTACTTC; length: 15; V: TRBV18; J: TRBJ2-5; size: .; D: TRBD1
CDR3: CASSQFGGQRNEKLFF; DNA: TGTGCCAGCAGCCAATTCGGGGGACAGAGGAATGAAAAACTGTTTTTT; length: 16; V: TRBV3-1/TRBV3-2; J: TRBJ1-4; size: .; D: TRBD1
CDR3: CASSQDRTGIGSPLHF; DNA: TGCGCCAGCAGCCAAGATCGAACAGGGATCGGGTCACCCCTCCACTTT; length: 16; V: TRBV4-1; J: TRBJ1-6; size: once; D: .
CDR3: CATGGQVSSYEQYF; DNA: TGTGCCACCGGGGGACAGGTAAGCTCCTACGAGCAGTACTTC; length: 14; V: TRBV24-1; J: TRBJ2-7; size: .; D: TRBD1
CDR3: CASCIGGGTGKGEKLFF; DNA: TGTGCCAGCTGTATAGGCGGAGGGACAGGGAAGGGGGAAAAACTGTTTTTT; length: 17; V: TRBV28; J: TRBJ1-4; size: .; D: TRBD1
CDR3: CASNVGGQGNTEAFF; DNA: TGTGCCAGTAATGTGGGCGGACAGGGGAACACTGAAGCTTTCTTT; length: 15; V: TRBV19; J: TRBJ1-1; size: .; D: TRBD1
CDR3: CASSRQGALRNTIYF; DNA: TGTGCCAGCAGCCGTCAGGGGGCGCTGAGAAACACCATATATTTT; length: 15; V: TRBV5-6; J: TRBJ1-3; size: .; D: TRBD1
CDR3: CASSFQGQPQHF; DNA: TGTGCCAGCAGTTTTCAGGGACAGCCCCAGCATTTT; length: 12; V: TRBV6-5; J: TRBJ1-5; size: once; D: .
CDR3: CASSALPRRGVADTQYF; DNA: TGTGCCAGCAGCGCCCTCCCGAGGCGGGGGGTGGCAGATACGCAGTATTTT; length: 17; V: TRBV9; J: TRBJ2-3; size: .; D: TRBD2
CDR3: CASSQVGTGNYEQYF; DNA: TGTGCCAGCAGCCAAGTCGGGACAGGGAACTACGAGCAGTACTTC; length: 15; V: TRBV3-1/TRBV3-2; J: TRBJ2-7; size: .; D: TRBD1
CDR3: CASSSGEIPYEQYF; DNA: TGTGCCAGCAGTTCGGGTGAGATTCCCTACGAGCAGTACTTC; length: 14; V: TRBV2; J: TRBJ2-7; size: .; D: .
CDR3: CASSPQAGGETQYF; DNA: TGTGCCAGCTCACCACAAGCAGGGGGAGAGACCCAGTACTTC; length: 14; V: TRBV18; J: TRBJ2-5; size: .; D: TRBD1
CDR3: CASSLGSSYEQYF; DNA: TGTGCCAGCAGTTTAGGCAGTTCCTACGAGCAGTACTTC; length: 13; V: TRBV12-3/TRBV12-4; J: TRBJ2-7; size: .; D: .
CDR3: CASSWKQGLSGNTIYF; DNA: TGTGCCAGCAGCTGGAAGCAGGGTCTTTCTGGAAACACCATATATTTT; length: 16; V: TRBV5-6; J: TRBJ1-3; size: .; D: .